Following are 16 T cell receptor beta chains from one sample sequenced in a study of blood T cells in healthy people across ages. Primers used in a second PCR of roughly 7 to 12 cycles were a sample-barcoded 5' primer and a J-beta primer mix. Each CDR3 protein is one row after TCRdb ran MiXCR on the 5' RACE reads. Of roughly 900,000 distinct CDR3 sequences in the sample, about 48% are singletons; the top ten hold 13%. The sample consisted of blood. The receptors derive from a man aged 30 to 45 in good health.

V and J are TRBV7-2 and TRBJ2-3; a weak D match, TRBD2 (5 bases). In germline, CDR1 is SGHTA, CDR2 FQGNSA. The CDR3 length is 15 residues. V shed 1 base and J shed 5 bases, with 13 bases lying between them. This chain's CDR3 is CASSLGAPGKDTQYF. The CDR3 region has the DNA TGTGCCAGCAGCTTAGGAGCCCCGGGGAAAGATACGCAGTATTTT.

This chain joins TRBV11-2 and TRBJ1-6; D remains ambiguous. There are 14 residues in the CDR3. Between the trimmed V and J ends, which lost 0 bases and 10 bases, there was a span of 10 bases. The germline V gene encodes CDR1 SGHAT and CDR2 FQNNGV. CDR3: CASSLDTYISPLHF. DNA of the CDR3: TGTGCCAGCAGCTTAGACACGTACATATCACCCCTCCACTTT.

The rearrangement joins TRBV20-1 to TRBJ2-1; no clear D. Germline V gene data show CDR1 as DFQATT and CDR2 as SNEGSKA (reference sequence). This CDR3 region has 13 residues. V lost 0 bases and J lost 8, with 11 bases in between. CDR3 DNA sequence: TGCAGTGCTAGAGATCCAATTGTTGATGAGCAGTTCTTC. This gives the protein CSARDPIVDEQFF.

Details on this clonotype: A much more abundant neighbour one base away suggests this may be a read error. The V gene is TRBV7-2, the J gene TRBJ2-7; TRBD2 aligns across 8 bases. J lost 1 base, V lost 8 bases, and 10 bases had no gene match. CDR3 size: 15 residues. The germline V gene encodes CDR1 SGHTA and CDR2 FQGNSA. The CDR3 DNA sequence: TGTACCAGCGGGTCCAGAACTAGCGGATCCTACGAGCAGTACTTC. It translates to CTSGSRTSGSYEQYF. The full variable domain, with the rest looked up from reference TRBV7-2 and TRBJ2-7, is GAGVSQSPSNKVTEKGKDVELRCDPISGHTALYWYRQSLGQGLEFLIYFQGNSAPDKSGLPSDRFSAERTGGSVSTLTIQRTQQEDSAVYLCTSGSRTSGSYEQYFGPGTRLTVT.

The chain has TRBV9 and TRBJ2-1; D may be TRBD2 (7 bases). The CDR3 has 15 amino acids. Trimming left V 3 bases short and J 7 bases short, with 17 bases between. Germline CDR1 is SGDLS and CDR2 is YYNGEE. CDR3 loop: CASSDGGGAINEQFF. The CDR3 bases are TGTGCCAGCAGCGACGGCGGGGGCGCCATAAATGAGCAGTTCTTC.

The chain uses TRBV29-1 and TRBJ2-7; D ambiguous. Trimming removed 3 bases from V and 2 bases from J, with 11 bases in between. Germline assignment: CDR1 SQVTM and CDR2 ANQGSEA. This CDR3 is built from 13 residues. DNA for the CDR3: TGCAGCGTTGAGGGAAGGGTCCCCTACGAGCAGTACTTC. Amino acids: CSVEGRVPYEQYF.

This clonotype occurred a few times. The chain uses TRBV5-1 and TRBJ2-2; a possible D gene is TRBD2 (6 bases). The CDR3 runs to 16 residues. Per the germline V gene, CDR1 is SGHRS and CDR2 is YFSETQ. V lost 6 bases to trimming and J lost 1 base, with 16 bases between them. The CDR3 region has the DNA TGCGCCAGCACCCCCCTCGGGGGTATGAACACCGGGGAGCTGTTTTTT. The encoded protein is CASTPLGGMNTGELFF. Full variable domain (outside the CDR3, taken from reference TRBV5-1 and TRBJ2-2): KAGVTQTPRYLIKTRGQQVTLSCSPISGHRSVSWYQQTPGQGLQFLFEYFSETQRNKGNFPGRFSGRQFSNSRSEMNVSTLELGDSALYLCASTPLGGMNTGELFFGEGSRLTVL.

This clonotype was observed a few times. The genes are TRBV7-2 and TRBJ2-1; 10 nucleotides align to TRBD2. The V gene's germline CDR1 is SGHTA and CDR2 FQGNSA. This CDR3 has 15 residues. V lost 5 bases and J lost 8; bases outside the gene matches: 9. CDR3 nucleotides: TGTGCCAGCAGCCAACAGCGGGGGGGCCACTATGAGCAGTTCTTC. It codes for CASSQQRGGHYEQFF.

This clonotype has only a few counts. The chain couples TRBV5-1 to TRBJ2-7, with TRBD1 as a possible D gene (6 bases). The CDR3 sequence is 13 residues long. Per germline, CDR1 SGHRS and CDR2 YFSETQ. Between the trimmed V and J ends, which lost 3 bases and 4 bases, there was a span of 11 bases. The CDR3 nucleotides read TGCGCCAGCAGCTGGGAAACAGGGTACGAGCAGTACTTC. This sequence encodes CASSWETGYEQYF.

The gene calls are TRBV7-2 and TRBJ1-2; 12 nucleotides match TRBD1. Germline assignment: CDR1 SGHTA and CDR2 FQGNSA. The CDR3 extends over 16 amino acids. V shed 2 bases, J shed 6 bases, and the junction held 7 bases outside the gene matches. CDR3 sequence: CASSLTPGQGANGYTF. The CDR3 nucleotides are TGTGCCAGCAGCTTAACACCGGGACAGGGGGCGAATGGCTACACCTTC.

The CDR3 is CASSYAGGSGNEQFF. CDR3 in DNA: TGTGCCAGCAGTTATGCAGGGGGCTCGGGCAATGAGCAGTTCTTC. The gene calls are TRBV6-2 or TRBV6-3 and TRBJ2-1; 8 bases align to TRBD1. Germline V gene lookup returns CDR1 MNHEY and CDR2 SVGEGT. The V and J ends lost 3 bases and 6 bases, in that order; junction bases with no gene match: 7. The CDR3 length is 15 residues.

The chain is built from TRBV18 and TRBJ2-1; TRBD1 matches 7 bases. The J call could be wrong; TRBJ2-7 is a better fit for the DNA end. Germline V gene lookup returns CDR1 KGHSH and CDR2 LQKENI. The CDR3 covers 13 residues. CDR3 residues: CASSRGQINEQYF. CDR3 nucleotide sequence: TGTGCCAGCTCCCGGGGACAGATCAATGAGCAGTACTTC.

This rearrangement joins TRBV4-2 to TRBJ2-5; a possible D gene is TRBD2 (6 bases). The germline gives CDR1 LGHNA, CDR2 YNFKEQ. Trimming took off 1 base at V and 2 bases at J, with 20 bases between the two ends. This CDR3 is built from 18 residues. The DNA of the CDR3 is TGTGCCAGCAGCCAAGGAGTCGGGACTGGCGGGTTTCAAGAGACCCAGTACTTC. Translating it yields CASSQGVGTGGFQETQYF.

This chain joins TRBV7-2 and TRBJ1-6, with 10 bases aligning to TRBD1. Germline V gene lookup returns CDR1 SGHTA and CDR2 FQGNSA. The CDR3 has 16 amino acids. After removal of 1 base from V and 7 bases from J, the junction contained 4 bases not matched to a gene. The CDR3 sequence is CASSLGQGARNSPLHF. CDR3 nucleotide sequence: TGTGCCAGCAGCTTAGGACAGGGGGCGAGGAATTCACCCCTCCACTTT. Filled out from reference TRBV7-2 and TRBJ1-6, the complete variable domain reads GAGVSQSPSNKVTEKGKDVELRCDPISGHTALYWYRQSLGQGLEFLIYFQGNSAPDKSGLPSDRFSAERTGGSVSTLTIQRTQQEDSAVYLCASSLGQGARNSPLHFGNGTRLTVT.

This clonotype was picked up a small number of times. The chain uses TRBV7-6 and TRBJ2-1, with D uncertain. V dropped 1 base and J dropped 9 bases, with 7 bases sitting between them. Germline CDR1 SGHVS, CDR2 FNYEAQ. There are 12 residues in the CDR3. CDR3 bases: TGTGCCAGCAGCTTAGATAGTCCTGAGCAGTTCTTC. This translates into CASSLDSPEQFF. The whole variable domain, filled in from reference TRBV7-6 and TRBJ2-1, reads GAGVSQSPRYKVTKRGQDVALRCDPISGHVSLYWYRQALGQGPEFLTYFNYEAQQDKSGLPNDRFSAERPEGSISTLTIQRTEQRDSAMYRCASSLDSPEQFFGPGTRLTVL.

As DNA, the CDR3 is TGTGCCACCAGTGGTAGTAGCTCCTACGAGCAGTACTTC. Residues: CATSGSSSYEQYF. The rearrangement uses TRBV24-1 and TRBJ2-7; D remains unclear. The length of the CDR3 is 13 residues. Germline V gene sequence: CDR1 KGHDR, CDR2 SFDVKD. V was shortened by 5 bases and J by 0 bases, with 7 bases between the two germline ends.